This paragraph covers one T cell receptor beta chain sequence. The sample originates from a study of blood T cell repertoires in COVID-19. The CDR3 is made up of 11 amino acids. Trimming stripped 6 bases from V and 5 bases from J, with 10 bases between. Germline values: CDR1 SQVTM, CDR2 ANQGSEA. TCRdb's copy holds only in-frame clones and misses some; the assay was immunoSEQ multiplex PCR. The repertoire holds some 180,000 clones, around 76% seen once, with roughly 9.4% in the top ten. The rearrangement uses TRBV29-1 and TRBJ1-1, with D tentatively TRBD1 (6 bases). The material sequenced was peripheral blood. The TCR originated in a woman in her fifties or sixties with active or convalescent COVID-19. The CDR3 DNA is TGCAGCGTAGACCAGGGGACTGAAGCTTTCTTT. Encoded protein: CSVDQGTEAFF.